The source of this T cell receptor beta chain is a study of T cells after yellow fever vaccination. Study-wide background: Preparation used SMART-Seq v4 Ultra Low Input for the low-cell-number fractions. Study-wide results and limits: Primary-vaccination clones mostly resurfaced post-booster (roughly 97% CD4, roughly 90% CD8).

This clonotype was found many times. The antigen remains undetermined. Germline V gene sequence: CDR1 MNHEY, CDR2 SMNVEV (reference sequence). V dropped 5 bases and J dropped 3; count of bases not matched to a gene: 9. This CDR3 is 16 amino acids long. UMIs and a universal primer site were added when TCR cDNA was made by 5'RACE template switching. MiXCR, applied by TCRdb to the 5' RACE reads, yields one record per CDR3 protein. This sample has 150,000 to 200,000 distinct CDR3 sequences, with 9.3% found just once. The chain employs TRBV27 and TRBJ2-7; 11 positions match TRBD1. This receptor was obtained from a man in his late teens or twenties who received the YFV17D yellow fever vaccine. The starting material was CD8+ T cells sorted from PBMCs, obtained 45 days after the yellow fever booster vaccination. The CDR3 reads CASSPLGQGGRYEQYV. As DNA, the CDR3 is TGTGCCAGCAGTCCCTTGGGACAGGGGGGACGCTACGAGCAGTACGTC.